These T cell receptor beta chains were read from a single sample in a study of cytomegalovirus exposure and HLA in healthy donors. Profiling relied on immunoSEQ multiplex PCR, and the TCRdb table lists in-frame clones only, not all of them. Here the sample spans about 160,000 clones, 60% to 80% being singletons. Material for sequencing was PBMCs. The receptors were gathered from a male donor in good health and CMV-seronegative. Each CDR3 is given with its conserved first and last residue. Fields, in order: clone size, V gene, J gene, CDR3 protein. Clone size is shown for a subset of rows, as once, few, many or a class of expanded clone.

>.|TRBV6-5|TRBJ1-5
CASTPTGDNQPQHF
>few|TRBV7-9|TRBJ2-3
CASSLSGQSSTDTQYF
>.|TRBV6-1|TRBJ1-5
CASRGTGSNQPQHF
>.|TRBV7-6|TRBJ1-6
CASSLNTGAPLHF
>.|TRBV7-9|TRBJ2-7
CASRTVGHEQYF
>.|TRBV4-3|TRBJ2-7
CASSPGLAGSYEQYF
>.|TRBV7-9|TRBJ2-1
CASSASSGEQFF
>.|TRBV19|TRBJ2-3
CASSKRLAGTSTDTQYF
>.|TRBV5-8|TRBJ1-5
CASSFDSTLGPQHF
>once|TRBV9|TRBJ1-1
CASSVGGTEAFF
>.|TRBV7-2|TRBJ2-7
CASSFRGGRDEQYF
>.|TRBV10-3|TRBJ2-3
CAISEPAGLNTDTQYF
>.|TRBV7-2|TRBJ1-3
CASSSQGQGFAGNTIYF
>.|TRBV13|TRBJ2-5
CASRGSSGGETQYF
>.|TRBV6-5|TRBJ2-1
CASSLQGNEQFF
>.|TRBV7-8|TRBJ1-2
CASSPSGGGTKANYGYTF
>once|TRBV30|TRBJ2-7
CAAVTGVGYEQYF
>few|TRBV7-2|TRBJ2-7
CASSRQGTEQYF
>.|TRBV2|TRBJ1-5
CASTSGDQPQHF
>.|TRBV11-2|TRBJ2-3
CASSPLGDFTDTQYF
>few|TRBV7-3|TRBJ2-6
CASSIPGQGSGANVLTF
>.|TRBV6-5|TRBJ1-2
CAGKGTGANYGYTF
>.|TRBV6-1|TRBJ1-1
CASSATMGAGEAFF
>.|TRBV5-1|TRBJ2-2
CASSLGRRMDGELFF
>.|TRBV5-1|TRBJ1-2
CASSHLTGNNYGYTF
>.|TRBV29-1|TRBJ2-1
CSVWGPNEQFF
>.|TRBV15|TRBJ1-1
CATSSYRGTTEAFF
>.|TRBV28|TRBJ1-5
CASSFGGAGQPQHF